The 24 T cell receptor beta chains in this list originate from one sample, sequenced in a study of cytomegalovirus exposure and HLA in healthy donors. The PCR employed 60 Vbeta primers together with 13 Jbeta primers. TCRdb's copy holds only in-frame clones and misses some; the assay was immunoSEQ multiplex PCR. The sample yields about 36,000 clones, almost 70% seen once. The sample was PBMCs. Receptor source: a man aged 25-40 years in good health and CMV-seronegative.

The chain recombines TRBV7-9 with TRBJ2-5; tentatively, D is TRBD2 (7 bases). The V end lost 2 bases, the J end lost 2 bases, and 9 bases lay between the germline ends. CDR1 is SEHNR and CDR2 is FQNEAQ in the germline V gene (reference sequence). This CDR3 contains 14 residues. Here the CDR3 reads CASSLSGTQETQYF. The CDR3 coding sequence is TGTGCCAGCAGCTTAAGCGGGACACAAGAGACCCAGTACTTC. The full variable domain, with the rest looked up from reference TRBV7-9 and TRBJ2-5, is DTGVSQNPRHKITKRGQNVTFRCDPISEHNRLYWYRQTLGQGPEFLTYFQNEAQLEKSRLLSDRFSAERPKGSFSTLEIQRTEQGDSAMYLCASSLSGTQETQYFGPGTRLLVL.

This clone was found a few times. This chain joins TRBV6-5 and TRBJ2-5; the D gene is possibly TRBD2 (5 bases). Per germline, CDR1 MNHEY and CDR2 SVGAGI. Trimming shortened V by 8 bases and J by 5 bases, and 18 bases separated the two germline ends. The CDR3 extends over 14 amino acids. CDR3 sequence (DNA): TGTGCCAGCGGCCTAGCTACAATGTTGGAGACCCAGTACTTC. It encodes CASGLATMLETQYF.

The chain is built from TRBV5-1 and TRBJ1-5; the D is unclear. CDR1 is SGHRS, CDR2 YFSETQ, per germline. The CDR3 totals 14 residues. Trimming stripped 0 bases from V and 5 bases from J, with 9 bases between. Here the CDR3 DNA reads TGCGCCAGCAGCTTGGAGGCAGGATATCAGCCCCAGCATTTT. Its translation is CASSLEAGYQPQHF.

V usage is TRBV7-2 and J usage is TRBJ1-2; no clear D gene. Per the germline V gene, CDR1 is SGHTA and CDR2 is FQGNSA. Trimming cost V 3 bases and J 0 bases, with 5 bases left between them. This CDR3 contains 13 residues. The CDR3 coding sequence is TGTGCCAGCAGCTTCACAACTAACTATGGCTACACCTTC. Translated: CASSFTTNYGYTF.

This clone was seen a few times. J is TRBJ2-7 and V is TRBV18; D may be TRBD1 (6 bases). Germline values: CDR1 KGHSH, CDR2 LQKENI. V was shortened by 3 bases and J by 6 bases, with 12 bases between the two germline ends. This CDR3 comprises 13 residues. As DNA, the CDR3 is TGTGCCAGCTCACCGGGACACCCACCCGAGCAGTACTTC. Protein product: CASSPGHPPEQYF. The entire variable domain, with the rest obtained from reference TRBV18 and TRBJ2-7, is as follows: NAGVMQNPRHLVRRRGQEARLRCSPMKGHSHVYWYRQLPEEGLKFMVYLQKENIIDESGMPKERFSAEFPKEGPSILRIQQVVRGDSAAYFCASSPGHPPEQYFGPGTRLTVT.

The V and J genes are TRBV2 and TRBJ2-7, with TRBD1 identical over 7 bases. Germline V lookup: CDR1 SNHLY, CDR2 FYNNEI. The J segment lost 3 bases and the V segment lost 8 bases, leaving 4 bases of the junction unmatched. This CDR3 is 12 amino acids long. CDR3 nucleotides: TGTGCCAGCCGGACAGGATACTACGAGCAGTACTTC. It specifies CASRTGYYEQYF. The variable domain in full, with the rest retrieved from reference TRBV2 and TRBJ2-7, is EPEVTQTPSHQVTQMGQEVILRCVPISNHLYFYWYRQILGQKVEFLVSFYNNEISEKSEIFDDQFSVERPDGSNFTLKIRSTKLEDSAMYFCASRTGYYEQYFGPGTRLTVT.

This clone was counted a few times. The V gene is TRBV6-1, the J gene TRBJ1-4; D remains unclear. CDR3 length: 15 amino acids. The V and J ends lost 4 bases and 10 bases respectively, with 19 bases between them. Per the germline V gene, CDR1 is MNHNS and CDR2 is SASEGT. CDR3 in amino acids: CASSGPGAGERKLFF. The CDR3 bases are TGTGCCAGCAGTGGGCCAGGAGCCGGGGAGCGAAAACTGTTTTTT.

The table lists this clone with a few counts. The chain uses TRBV14 and TRBJ2-1; 11 bases match TRBD2. J was trimmed by 3 bases and V by 9 bases; bases with no gene match: 4. CDR3 size: 14 residues. CDR1 is SGHDN and CDR2 is FVKESK in the germline V gene. CDR3 amino acids: CASQTSGVYNEQFF. The CDR3 DNA reads TGTGCCAGTCAGACTAGCGGGGTCTACAATGAGCAGTTCTTC.

CDR3 loop: CASSYFAGGAYEQYF. DNA of the CDR3: TGTGCCAGCAGTTACTTTGCGGGAGGAGCCTACGAGCAGTACTTC. The chain carries TRBV6-6 and TRBJ2-7; TRBD2 matches at 8 bases. The germline V gene encodes CDR1 MNHNY and CDR2 SVGAGI (reference sequence). The trim removed 1 base at V and 2 bases at J, leaving 4 bases unmatched. The CDR3 length is 15 residues.

The rearrangement joins TRBV9 to TRBJ1-6, with 8 bases fitting TRBD1. This CDR3 is built from 15 residues. Germline V gene lookup returns CDR1 SGDLS and CDR2 YYNGEE. The V segment lost 3 bases and the J segment 6 bases; nucleotides outside the gene matches: 5. The CDR3 nucleotides are TGTGCCAGCAGCGCCCAGGGGGCGGGTAATTCACCCCTCCACTTT. Residues: CASSAQGAGNSPLHF.

This chain's CDR3 is CASSPHTGLNTEAFF. In nucleotides, the CDR3 is TGCGCCAGCAGCCCCCACACAGGCTTGAACACTGAAGCTTTCTTT. The chain recombines TRBV4-1 with TRBJ1-1, with D perhaps matching TRBD1 (5 bases). Trimming stripped 4 bases from V and 0 bases from J, with 12 bases between. Germline lookup yields CDR1 MGHRA and CDR2 YSYEKL. The CDR3 runs 15 residues.

This clone occurred once. V usage is TRBV29-1 and J usage is TRBJ2-5; 7 bases are shared with TRBD1. Germline-derived CDR1 and CDR2 are SQVTM and ANQGSEA. The V and J ends lost 7 bases and 1 base, in that order; junction bases with no gene match: 9. The CDR3 has 14 amino acids. CDR3 in amino acids: CSAPLGGSQETQYF. In nucleotides, the CDR3 is TGCAGCGCGCCCCTAGGGGGCTCCCAAGAGACCCAGTACTTC.

The CDR3 sequence: CASSHRDRGTTSQYF. CDR3 coding DNA: TGTGCCAGCAGTCACCGGGACAGGGGGACTACGAGCCAGTACTTC. V gene TRBV6-5 combines with J gene TRBJ2-7; 11 positions match TRBD1. With 5 bases clipped from V and 10 bases from J, the junction kept 13 bases outside the gene matches. Per the germline V gene, CDR1 is MNHEY and CDR2 is SVGAGI. CDR3 length equals 15 residues.

The chain uses TRBV7-2 and TRBJ1-2, with no clear D. The V end was cut by 2 bases, the J end by 8 bases, with 15 bases between. The CDR3 has 14 residues. Per the germline V gene, CDR1 is SGHTA and CDR2 is FQGNSA. CDR3 sequence (DNA): TGTGCCAGCAGCTTAAGACATAATCGAGAGGGCTACACCTTC. This codes for CASSLRHNREGYTF.

The rearrangement joins TRBV4-2 to TRBJ2-5, with D perhaps TRBD2 (5 bases). Trimming cost V 0 bases and J 1 base, with 9 bases left between them. CDR3 length: 15 amino acids. Germline CDR1 and CDR2: LGHNA and YNFKEQ. Here the CDR3 DNA reads TGTGCCAGCAGCCAAGAAACAGCGGTCCAAGAGACCCAGTACTTC. The encoded protein is CASSQETAVQETQYF.

The chain joins TRBV4-2 to TRBJ1-4; the D gene is possibly TRBD1 (5 bases). The V and J ends lost 4 bases and 12 bases respectively, with 12 bases between them. The CDR3 runs to 12 residues. Germline V gene sequence: CDR1 LGHNA, CDR2 YNFKEQ. CDR3 residues: CASSPQVLQLFF. The CDR3 coding sequence is TGTGCCAGCAGCCCACAGGTTCTACAACTGTTTTTT.

V is TRBV27 and J is TRBJ2-7; D gene unclear. Trimming removed 6 bases from V and 3 bases from J, with 6 bases in between. Germline-derived CDR1 and CDR2 are MNHEY and SMNVEV (reference sequence). This CDR3 has 11 residues. CDR3 DNA: TGTGCCAGCAGGAAACTCTACGAGCAGTACTTC. It yields the protein CASRKLYEQYF.

The rearrangement uses TRBV6-5 and TRBJ2-7; D call uncertain. Trimming took 6 bases from V and 4 from J, leaving 13 bases between them. The CDR3 totals 13 residues. Germline V gene lookup returns CDR1 MNHEY and CDR2 SVGAGI. The CDR3 DNA sequence: TGTGCCAGCAGCTTGGCGGCCATTTACGAGCAGTACTTC. It encodes CASSLAAIYEQYF.

This clone has a handful of counts. J is TRBJ1-2 and V is TRBV7-9, with D unclear. The CDR3 spans 15 residues. Germline V lookup: CDR1 SEHNR, CDR2 FQNEAQ (reference sequence). The V end was cut by 2 bases, the J end by 6 bases, with 16 bases between. CDR3 nucleotide sequence: TGTGCCAGCAGCTTAAGCTACACAATGCGGGATGGCTACACCTTC. Amino acid sequence: CASSLSYTMRDGYTF.

This clone turned up a few times. The chain employs TRBV10-3 and TRBJ1-1; weak D call: TRBD1 (5 bases). V lost 0 bases and J 5 bases, leaving 16 bases between the germline ends. The germline V gene encodes CDR1 ENHRY and CDR2 SYGVKD. CDR3 length: 16 amino acids. DNA of the CDR3: TGTGCCATCAGTGAGTCGGGGGACTCGATGGGGACTGAAGCTTTCTTT. This translates into CAISESGDSMGTEAFF.

This clone has just a few counts. The chain is built from TRBV19 and TRBJ2-5; 8 bases map to TRBD2. Germline V CDR1 and CDR2: LNHDA, SQIVND (reference sequence). The V segment lost 3 bases and the J segment 7 bases; nucleotides outside the gene matches: 4. The CDR3 totals 13 residues. CDR3 DNA sequence: TGTGCCAGTAGTATGACTAGCGTCGGGACCCAGTACTTC. Its translation: CASSMTSVGTQYF.

This chain links TRBV7-2 with TRBJ1-5; D perhaps matches TRBD1 (6 bases). Trimming left V 4 bases short and J 2 bases short, with 9 bases between. This CDR3 contains 14 residues. Germline CDR1 SGHTA, CDR2 FQGNSA. CDR3 sequence (DNA): TGTGCCAGCAGCTACCGGACAGGCAATCAGCCCCAGCATTTT. This translates into CASSYRTGNQPQHF.

In its sample, this clone was seen once. The chain couples TRBV4-3 to TRBJ1-2; 9 bases are shared with TRBD1. The germline CDR1 and CDR2 sequences are LGHNA and YSLEER. The CDR3 has 16 residues. The ends lost 3 bases at V and 4 bases at J; junction bases unmatched: 9. CDR3 in DNA: TGCGCCAGCAGCCATTTACAGGGGGCGGGGGTCTATGGCTACACCTTC. Residues: CASSHLQGAGVYGYTF.

The chain has TRBV18 and TRBJ2-3, with a weak D call TRBD2 (6 bases). Looked up from germline, CDR1 is KGHSH and CDR2 is LQKENI. This CDR3 comprises 14 residues. V gave up 1 base and J gave up 4 bases, with 9 bases separating them. CDR3 nucleotides: TGTGCCAGCTCACCACGGGACTCCCCAGATACGCAGTATTTT. Translated: CASSPRDSPDTQYF. Full variable domain (outside the CDR3, taken from reference TRBV18 and TRBJ2-3): NAGVMQNPRHLVRRRGQEARLRCSPMKGHSHVYWYRQLPEEGLKFMVYLQKENIIDESGMPKERFSAEFPKEGPSILRIQQVVRGDSAAYFCASSPRDSPDTQYFGPGTRLTVL.